This T cell receptor (beta chain) comes out of a study of T cell responses to AZD1222 COVID-19 vaccine. Whole-study results and caveats: Regions 160-218 and 743-854 dominated among vaccine-associated CD4 TCRs spanning spike. The donor cohort was predominantly white British with a female majority, and clonal diversity may have been underestimated. Baseline testing showed seropositivity in only a handful of AZD1222 recipients.

In regard to this clone: Its cognate antigen is unknown.

This CDR3 is built from 13 residues. V lost 11 bases, J lost 1 base, and 12 bases lay in between. CDR1 and CDR2 from the germline V gene are MNHNY and SVGAGI (reference sequence). Second-dose timings of about 4 or about 12 weeks were pooled. Assay: immunoSEQ multiplex PCR; the TCRdb copy retains only in-frame clones and omits some. The sample yields some 120,000 clones, 84% seen once. Sequencing was performed on peripheral blood, taken 28 days after the second AZD1222 dose. The sequence was obtained from an adult who received the AZD1222 COVID-19 vaccine. This sequence joins TRBV6-6 and TRBJ2-1, with D possibly being TRBD2 (5 bases). The CDR3 is CAGSSWSYNEQFF. Written as DNA, the CDR3 is TGTGCCGGATCTAGCTGGTCCTACAATGAGCAGTTCTTC.